The 23 T cell receptor beta chains below were found in one sample sequenced in a study of blood T cell repertoires in COVID-19. Libraries were prepared by immunoSEQ multiplex PCR; TCRdb keeps only in-frame clonotypes and omits some of them. Counted here are about 200,000 clones, 75% to 90% occurring once; the ten biggest clones make up about 17%. Material: PBMCs or T cells enriched from blood (not recorded which). All receptors derive from a man in his forties or fifties who had recovered from COVID-19.

V usage is TRBV7-2 and J usage is TRBJ1-6, with 9 bases that match TRBD1. J lost 9 bases, V lost 0 bases, and 3 bases had no gene match. This CDR3 contains 15 residues. Germline-derived CDR1 and CDR2 are SGHTA and FQGNSA. CDR3 residues: CASSLAGQGVSPLHF. CDR3 coding DNA: TGTGCCAGCAGCTTAGCGGGACAGGGTGTTTCACCCCTCCACTTT.

The chain has TRBV30 and TRBJ2-3; no clear D. CDR3 length: 15 amino acids. The germline gives CDR1 GTSNPN, CDR2 SVGIG (reference sequence). The V end was cut by 2 bases, the J end by 1 base, with 13 bases between. The CDR3, as DNA: TGTGCCTGGAGTAGACTTTCTGGTGGCACAGATACGCAGTATTTT. Protein sequence: CAWSRLSGGTDTQYF.

V and J are TRBV7-9 and TRBJ1-2; no firm D call. Germline assignment: CDR1 SEHNR and CDR2 FQNEAQ (reference sequence). V lost 5 bases and J lost 0, with 10 bases in between. The CDR3 spans 14 residues. The CDR3 bases are TGTGCCAGCAGCACGCCCGTAGCTAACTATGGCTACACCTTC. Translating gives CASSTPVANYGYTF.

This chain uses TRBV2 with TRBJ2-7; TRBD1 aligns across 7 bases. The CDR3 sequence is 18 residues long. CDR1 and CDR2 from the germline V gene are SNHLY and FYNNEI. The trim removed 6 bases at V and 0 bases at J, leaving 17 bases unmatched. CDR3 in DNA: TGTGCCAGCAGACCCCCGGGACAGTTTACCGAATCCTCCTACGAGCAGTACTTC. Encoded protein: CASRPPGQFTESSYEQYF.

V usage is TRBV6-2 or TRBV6-3 and J usage is TRBJ2-7; a possible D gene is TRBD2 (5 bases). Germline lookup yields CDR1 MNHEY and CDR2 SVGEGT. V lost 6 bases and J 7 bases, leaving 10 bases between the germline ends. This CDR3 is 11 amino acids long. CDR3 nucleotide sequence: TGTGCCAGCAGCCAGACGGGAGAGCAGTACTTC. Encoded protein: CASSQTGEQYF.

The J gene is TRBJ2-7, the V gene TRBV7-9, with 7 bases identical to TRBD1. Germline trimming cut 3 bases from V and 4 bases from J; bases unmatched to any gene: 9. Looked up from germline, CDR1 is SEHNR and CDR2 is FQNEAQ (reference sequence). The length of the CDR3 is 15 residues. The CDR3 sequence: CASSFTGELLYEQYF. The CDR3, as DNA: TGTGCCAGCAGCTTTACAGGGGAATTACTGTACGAGCAGTACTTC.

V is TRBV30 and J is TRBJ1-2; possible D gene TRBD1, 6 bases. The CDR3 is 13 amino acids. Trimming removed 5 bases from V and 4 bases from J, with 14 bases in between. Germline CDR1 is GTSNPN and CDR2 is SVGIG (reference sequence). The chain's CDR3 is CAWAEGVSYGYTF. The CDR3 DNA sequence: TGTGCCTGGGCCGAGGGGGTAAGCTATGGCTACACCTTC.

The count of this clone is one. V gene TRBV6-5 combines with J gene TRBJ2-7; maybe TRBD1 (6 bases). The germline V gene encodes CDR1 MNHEY and CDR2 SVGAGI. The CDR3 length is 15 residues. Trimming removed 2 bases at V and 2 bases at J, with 13 bases between. The CDR3 DNA reads as TGTGCCAGCAGTTACACCGTACAGGGACCCTACGAGCAGTACTTC. Translating gives CASSYTVQGPYEQYF.

This clone was counted a few times. This specimen includes other DNA sequences encoding the same CDR3. The chain has TRBV5-1 and TRBJ2-7; possibly TRBD1 for D (6 bases). CDR1 is SGHRS, CDR2 YFSETQ, per germline. Trimming stripped 2 bases from V and 1 base from J, with 10 bases between. The CDR3 contains 14 residues. The CDR3 DNA sequence: TGCGCCAGCAGCTTAAATACAGGGTCCTACGAGCAGTACTTC. Its translation is CASSLNTGSYEQYF.

CDR3 loop: CASSLGTGGYGYTF. CDR3 DNA sequence: TGTGCCAGCAGCTTGGGGACAGGGGGCTATGGCTACACCTTC. The rearrangement joins TRBV5-5 to TRBJ1-2; TRBD1 aligns across 10 bases. V shed 0 bases, J shed 4 bases, and the junction held 0 bases outside the gene matches. The CDR3 length is 14 residues. CDR1 is SGHKS and CDR2 is YYEKEE in the germline V gene (reference sequence).

The chain recombines TRBV7-8 with TRBJ2-3; tentative D call: TRBD1 (5 bases). The germline V and J ends were trimmed by 2 bases and 2 bases, with 11 bases remaining between them. The CDR3 sequence is 15 residues long. From germline, CDR1 is SGHVS and CDR2 FQNEAQ. The CDR3 bases are TGTGCCAGCAGCTTAAGGTGGGGCCCCACAGATACGCAGTATTTT. It translates to CASSLRWGPTDTQYF.

The chain recombines TRBV6-6 with TRBJ1-5; tentative D call: TRBD1 (6 bases). Looked up from germline, CDR1 is MNHNY and CDR2 is SVGAGI (reference sequence). The length of the CDR3 is 15 residues. The V and J ends lost 2 bases and 5 bases respectively, with 13 bases between them. CDR3 loop: CASSYQGRVDQPQHF. CDR3 coding DNA: TGTGCCAGCAGTTACCAGGGGAGGGTAGATCAGCCCCAGCATTTT.

In its sample, this clone was seen once. The chain uses TRBV27 and TRBJ1-5, with D possibly being TRBD1 (5 bases). Germline lookup yields CDR1 MNHEY and CDR2 SMNVEV (reference sequence). The CDR3 runs 15 residues. The V end lost 5 bases, the J end lost 3 bases, and 14 bases lay between the germline ends. The CDR3 region is CASSKRSDNNQPQHF. The CDR3 DNA sequence: TGTGCCAGCAGTAAACGCTCGGACAACAATCAGCCCCAGCATTTT.

This clone was seen more than once but under ten times. The chain joins TRBV7-3 to TRBJ2-2, with TRBD1 as a possible D gene (6 bases). Germline V CDR1 and CDR2: SGHTA, FQGTGA. The CDR3 extends over 16 amino acids. V was clipped by 1 base and J by 6 bases, with 15 bases between them. DNA of the CDR3: TGTGCCAGCAGCTTAAATGGCAGGGGTTCCGCCGGGGAGCTGTTTTTT. Its translation is CASSLNGRGSAGELFF. Variable domain in full (rest from reference TRBV7-3 and TRBJ2-2): GAGVSQTPSNKVTEKGKYVELRCDPISGHTALYWYRQSLGQGPEFLIYFQGTGAADDSGLPNDRFFAVRPEGSVSTLKIQRTERGDSAVYLCASSLNGRGSAGELFFGEGSRLTVL.

V usage is TRBV30 and J usage is TRBJ1-3; the match to TRBD1 covers 7 bases. Germline CDR1 GTSNPN, CDR2 SVGIG (reference sequence). CDR3 size: 15 residues. V shed 2 bases and J 5 bases; nucleotides not matched to a gene: 9. The CDR3 region is CAWSRGPGERNTIYF. The CDR3 DNA reads TGTGCCTGGAGTAGGGGGCCGGGTGAACGAAACACCATATATTTT.

CDR3 in amino acids: CATRTRDRVNSNQPQHF. The CDR3 DNA is TGTGCCACCAGAACACGGGACAGGGTCAATAGCAATCAGCCCCAGCATTTT. The gene calls are TRBV24-1 and TRBJ1-5; 9 nucleotides agree with TRBD1. CDR3 length: 17 residues. The junction had 9 bases not matched to a gene; V was cut back by 7 bases and J by 0 bases. The V gene's germline CDR1 is KGHDR and CDR2 SFDVKD.

The V gene is TRBV30, the J gene TRBJ2-7, with D perhaps being TRBD1 or TRBD2 (5 bases each). The V end was cut by 8 bases, the J end by 5 bases, with 19 bases between. This CDR3 region has 13 residues. The germline gives CDR1 GTSNPN, CDR2 SVGIG (reference sequence). DNA of the CDR3: TGTGCCCGGGACCAGGCTGACGTCCACGAGCAGTACTTC. Its translation: CARDQADVHEQYF.

The chain recombines TRBV6-1 with TRBJ1-6; possibly TRBD1 for D (5 bases). CDR1 is MNHNS and CDR2 is SASEGT in the germline V gene. V was clipped by 2 bases and J by 10 bases, with 12 bases between them. The CDR3 extends over 14 amino acids. CDR3 bases: TGTGCCAGCAGTGAATGGGCAGGGATATCACCCCTCCACTTT. This codes for CASSEWAGISPLHF.

V gene TRBV7-2 combines with J gene TRBJ1-4; D is perhaps TRBD1 (6 bases). The length of the CDR3 is 18 residues. The ends were cut back, 5 bases at V and 0 bases at J, with 19 bases in the middle. CDR1 and CDR2 (germline): SGHTA, FQGNSA. DNA for the CDR3: TGTGCCAGCAGCCAAACGTGGAGGAAGGGGGCAACTAATGAAAAACTGTTTTTT. Its protein is CASSQTWRKGATNEKLFF.

The V gene is TRBV3-1 (or the pseudogene TRBV3-2), the J gene TRBJ1-2; D possibly corresponds to TRBD1 (6 bases). The CDR3 has 13 amino acids. The germline gives CDR1 LGHDT, CDR2 YNNKEL (reference sequence). Trimming stripped 4 bases from V and 6 bases from J, with 12 bases between. CDR3 amino acids: CASSPQTGNGYTF. As DNA, the CDR3 is TGTGCCAGCAGCCCCCAGACAGGCAATGGCTACACCTTC.

CDR3: CASSYADRHYEQYF. CDR3 sequence (DNA): TGTGCCAGCAGTTACGCGGACAGACACTACGAGCAGTACTTC. V gene TRBV6-5 combines with J gene TRBJ2-7; weak D call: TRBD1 (6 bases). The CDR3 totals 14 residues. The germline CDR1 and CDR2 sequences are MNHEY and SVGAGI. V lost 2 bases and J lost 3, with 11 bases in between.

The rearrangement links TRBV7-6 to TRBJ1-5; D is undetermined. V shed 2 bases and J shed 5 bases, with 7 bases lying between them. CDR3 length equals 13 residues. Germline CDR1 is SGHVS and CDR2 is FNYEAQ. The CDR3 sequence is CASSLFGDQPQHF. Written as DNA, the CDR3 is TGTGCCAGCAGCTTATTCGGGGATCAGCCCCAGCATTTT.

The genes are TRBV29-1 and TRBJ2-3; D ambiguous. Germline lookup yields CDR1 SQVTM and CDR2 ANQGSEA. The CDR3 sequence is 12 residues long. The V end lost 6 bases, the J end lost 0 bases, and 7 bases lay between the germline ends. The CDR3 here is CSVAKSTDTQYF. The CDR3 DNA reads as TGCAGCGTAGCGAAAAGCACAGATACGCAGTATTTT.